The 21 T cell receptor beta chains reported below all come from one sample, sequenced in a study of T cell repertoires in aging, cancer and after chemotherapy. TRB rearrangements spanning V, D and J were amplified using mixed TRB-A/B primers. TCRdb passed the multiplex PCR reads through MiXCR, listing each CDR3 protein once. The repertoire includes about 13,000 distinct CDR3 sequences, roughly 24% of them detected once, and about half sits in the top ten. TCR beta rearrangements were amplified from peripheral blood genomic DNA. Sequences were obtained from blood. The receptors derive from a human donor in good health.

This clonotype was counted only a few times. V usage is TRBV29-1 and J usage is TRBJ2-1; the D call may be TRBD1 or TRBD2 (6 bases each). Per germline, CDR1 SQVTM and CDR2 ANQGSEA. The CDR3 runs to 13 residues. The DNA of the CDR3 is TGCGCAATAGAGAGCCGGGGGCAGGGTGAGCAGTTCTTC. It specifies CAIESRGQGEQFF.

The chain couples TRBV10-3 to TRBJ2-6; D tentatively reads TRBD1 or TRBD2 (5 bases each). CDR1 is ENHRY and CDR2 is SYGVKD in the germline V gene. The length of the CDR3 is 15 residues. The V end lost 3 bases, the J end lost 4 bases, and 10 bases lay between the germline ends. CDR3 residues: CAISDRGPGANVLTF. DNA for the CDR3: TGTGCCATCAGTGACCGGGGACCCGGGGCCAACGTCCTGACTTTC.

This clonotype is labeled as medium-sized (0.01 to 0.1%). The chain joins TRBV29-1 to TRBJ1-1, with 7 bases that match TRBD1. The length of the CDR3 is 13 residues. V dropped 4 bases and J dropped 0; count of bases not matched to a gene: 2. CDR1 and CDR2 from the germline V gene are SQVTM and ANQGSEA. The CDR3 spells CSVVGQMNTEAFF. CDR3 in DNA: TGCAGCGTTGTGGGACAGATGAACACTGAAGCTTTCTTT. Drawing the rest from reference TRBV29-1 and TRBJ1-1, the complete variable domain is SAVISQKPSRDICQRGTSLTIQCQVDSQVTMMFWYRQQPGQSLTLIATANQGSEATYESGFVIDKFPISRPNLTFSTLTVSNMSPEDSSIYLCSVVGQMNTEAFFGQGTRLTVV.

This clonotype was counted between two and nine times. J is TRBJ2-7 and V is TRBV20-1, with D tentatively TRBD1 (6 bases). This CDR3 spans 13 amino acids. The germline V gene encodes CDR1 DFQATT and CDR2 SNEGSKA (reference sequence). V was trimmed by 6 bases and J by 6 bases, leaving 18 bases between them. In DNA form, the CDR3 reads TGCAGTGCCTCATTGCGACAGGAAACCGAGCAGTACTTC. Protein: CSASLRQETEQYF.

The DNA for the CDR3 is TGTGCCAGCACCGATAGGGACAGGGAGACTGAAGCTTTCTTT. Translating gives CASTDRDRETEAFF. The chain combines TRBV6-5 with TRBJ1-1, with 9 positions matching TRBD1. In germline, CDR1 is MNHEY, CDR2 SVGAGI. Trimming at V came to 7 bases and at J to 5 bases, leaving 8 bases not matched to a gene. The CDR3 loop spans 14 amino acids.

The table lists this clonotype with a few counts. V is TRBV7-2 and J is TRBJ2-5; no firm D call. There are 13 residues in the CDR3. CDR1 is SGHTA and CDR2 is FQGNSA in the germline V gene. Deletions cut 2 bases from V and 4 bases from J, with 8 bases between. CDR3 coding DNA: TGTGCCAGCAGCTTAATGGTGATAGAGACCCAGTACTTC. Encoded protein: CASSLMVIETQYF.

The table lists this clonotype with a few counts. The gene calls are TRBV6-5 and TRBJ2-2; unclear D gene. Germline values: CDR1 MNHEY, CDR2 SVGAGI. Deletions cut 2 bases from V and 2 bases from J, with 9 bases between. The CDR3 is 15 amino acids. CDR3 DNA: TGTGCCAGCAGTTACCTCCCCCATAACACCGGGGAGCTGTTTTTT. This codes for CASSYLPHNTGELFF.

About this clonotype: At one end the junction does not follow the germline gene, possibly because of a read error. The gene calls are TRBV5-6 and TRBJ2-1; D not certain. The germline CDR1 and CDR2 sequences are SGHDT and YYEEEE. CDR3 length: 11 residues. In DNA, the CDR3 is TGCGCCAGCAGCTACTACAATGAGCAGTTCTTC. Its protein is CASSYYNEQFF.

The CDR3 here is CACSTGLNQPQHF. DNA for the CDR3: TGTGCCTGTTCGACAGGACTTAATCAGCCCCAGCATTTT. The chain employs TRBV30 and TRBJ1-5; D might be TRBD1 (6 bases). Deletions cut 6 bases from V and 4 bases from J, with 13 bases between. This CDR3 contains 13 residues. Germline CDR1 is GTSNPN and CDR2 is SVGIG (reference sequence). The entire variable domain, with the rest obtained from reference TRBV30 and TRBJ1-5, is as follows: SQTIHQWPATLVQPVGSPLSLECTVEGTSNPNLYWYRQAAGRGLQLLFYSVGIGQISSEVPQNLSASRPQDRQFILSSKKLLLSDSGFYLCACSTGLNQPQHFGDGTRLSIL.

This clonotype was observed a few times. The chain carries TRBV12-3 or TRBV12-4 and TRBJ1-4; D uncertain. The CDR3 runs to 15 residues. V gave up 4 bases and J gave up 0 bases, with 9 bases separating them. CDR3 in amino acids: CASSSSGATNEKLFF. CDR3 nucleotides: TGTGCCAGCAGTTCGTCCGGGGCAACTAATGAAAAACTGTTTTTT.

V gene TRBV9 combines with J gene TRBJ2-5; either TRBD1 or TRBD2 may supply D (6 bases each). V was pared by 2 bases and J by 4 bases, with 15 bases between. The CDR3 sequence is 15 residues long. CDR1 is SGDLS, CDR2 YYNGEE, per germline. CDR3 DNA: TGTGCCAGCAGCGTTATGTTGGGGGGCCGAGAGACCCAGTACTTC. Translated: CASSVMLGGRETQYF.

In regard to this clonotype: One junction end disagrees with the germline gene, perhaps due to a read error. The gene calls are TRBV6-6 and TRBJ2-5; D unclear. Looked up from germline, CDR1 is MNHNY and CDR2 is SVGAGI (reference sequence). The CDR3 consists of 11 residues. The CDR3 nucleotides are TGTGCCAGCAGTTACGAAGAGACCAAGTACTTC. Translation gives CASSYEETKYF.

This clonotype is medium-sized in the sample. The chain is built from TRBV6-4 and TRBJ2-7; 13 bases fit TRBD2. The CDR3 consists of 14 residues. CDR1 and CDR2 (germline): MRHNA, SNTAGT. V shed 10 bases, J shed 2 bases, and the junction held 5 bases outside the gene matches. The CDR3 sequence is CATRTSGGPYEQYF. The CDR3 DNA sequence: TGTGCCACCAGGACTAGCGGGGGTCCCTACGAGCAGTACTTC.

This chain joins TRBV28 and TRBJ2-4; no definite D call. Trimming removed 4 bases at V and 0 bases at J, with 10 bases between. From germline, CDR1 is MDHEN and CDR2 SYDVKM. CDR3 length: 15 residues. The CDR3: CASSSGLLAKNIQYF. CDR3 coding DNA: TGTGCCAGCAGTTCAGGCTTACTAGCCAAAAACATTCAGTACTTC.

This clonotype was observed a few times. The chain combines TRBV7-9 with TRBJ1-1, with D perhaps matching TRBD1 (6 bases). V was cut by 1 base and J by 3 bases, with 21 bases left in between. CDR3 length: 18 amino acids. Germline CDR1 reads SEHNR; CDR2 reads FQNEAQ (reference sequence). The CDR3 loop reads CASSLGDIIRARYTEAFF. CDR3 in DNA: TGTGCCAGCAGCTTAGGGGACATTATCAGGGCCAGGTACACTGAAGCTTTCTTT.

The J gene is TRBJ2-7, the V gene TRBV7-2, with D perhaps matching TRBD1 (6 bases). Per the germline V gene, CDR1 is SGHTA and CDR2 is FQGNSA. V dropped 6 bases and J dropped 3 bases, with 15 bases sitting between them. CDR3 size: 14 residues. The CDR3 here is CASRPIGQFYEQYF. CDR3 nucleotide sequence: TGTGCCAGCAGACCCATCGGACAGTTCTACGAGCAGTACTTC.

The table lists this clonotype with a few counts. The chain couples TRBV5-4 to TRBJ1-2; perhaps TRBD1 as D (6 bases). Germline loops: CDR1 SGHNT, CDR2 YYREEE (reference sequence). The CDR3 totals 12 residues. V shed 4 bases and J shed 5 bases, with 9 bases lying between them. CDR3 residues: CASSAQGYGYTF. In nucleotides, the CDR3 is TGTGCCAGCAGCGCACAGGGATATGGCTACACCTTC.

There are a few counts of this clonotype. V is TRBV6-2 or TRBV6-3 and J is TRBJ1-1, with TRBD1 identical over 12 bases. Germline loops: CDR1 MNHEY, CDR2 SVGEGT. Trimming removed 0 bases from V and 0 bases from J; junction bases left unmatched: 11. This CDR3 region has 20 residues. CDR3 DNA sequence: TGTGCCAGCAGTTACTCAAGACGGGACAGGGGGCCTAGCATGAACACTGAAGCTTTCTTT. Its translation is CASSYSRRDRGPSMNTEAFF.

This chain's CDR3 is CSARGGQGVNTEAFF. CDR3 sequence (DNA): TGCAGTGCTAGAGGCGGACAGGGAGTGAACACTGAAGCTTTCTTT. This rearrangement joins TRBV20-1 to TRBJ1-1; TRBD1 matches 8 bases. CDR1 and CDR2 from the germline V gene are DFQATT and SNEGSKA (reference sequence). The CDR3 length is 15 residues. V lost 1 base, J lost 0 bases, and 4 bases stayed unmatched.

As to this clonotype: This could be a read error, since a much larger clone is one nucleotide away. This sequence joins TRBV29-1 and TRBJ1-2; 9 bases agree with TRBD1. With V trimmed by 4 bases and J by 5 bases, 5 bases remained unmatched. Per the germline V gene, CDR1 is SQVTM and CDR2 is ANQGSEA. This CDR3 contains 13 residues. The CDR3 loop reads CSVVDRGGYGYTF. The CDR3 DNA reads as TGCAGCGTTGTGGACAGGGGCGGGTATGGCTACACCTTC.

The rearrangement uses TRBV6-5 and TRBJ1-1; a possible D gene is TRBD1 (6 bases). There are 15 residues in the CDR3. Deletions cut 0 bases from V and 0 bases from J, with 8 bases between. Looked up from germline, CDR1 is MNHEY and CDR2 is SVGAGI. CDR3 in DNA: TGTGCCAGCAGTTACTCGGCAGGGGTGAACACTGAAGCTTTCTTT. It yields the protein CASSYSAGVNTEAFF.